This T cell receptor (beta chain) was sequenced for a study of T cell responses to AZD1222 COVID-19 vaccine (dated by TCRdb to 2020 to 2022). Notes on the research overall: AZD1222 recipients with second doses at about 4 weeks or about 12 weeks were pooled, because spike-specific TCR depth and breadth did not differ between schedules. Trial participants were enrolled by age into subgroups of 18-55, 56-69 and 70-plus years, and roughly 160, 29 and 62 TCR-sequenced participants, respectively, were included in these subgroups. TCR sequencing covered 230 to 250 trial participants: some 210 given two doses of AZD1222 and around 25 given two doses of MenACWY control vaccine.

The CDR3 regions of human TCRbeta chains were analyzed by immunosequencing. In the source study's methods: Repertoire TCRs were matched against a reference library of SARS-CoV-2-specific TCRs generated with the MIRA antigen-specificity platform. Breadth was defined as the fraction of unique TCRs that were SARS-CoV-2-associated. Depth was defined as the fraction of total T cells that were SARS-CoV-2-associated. Each spike-specific TCR was assigned to its reactive spike region and to a CD4 or CD8 class using the MIRA data. Log10-transformed breadth and depth values were compared by one-way ANOVA with Sidak's multiple comparisons tests. TCRdb took this table from immuneACCESS and kept in-frame rearrangements with V and J called. Such tables lack part of the clones; where checked against another copy, unresolved V genes explain under half of the gap, and the rest is unexplained. That table supplies the V and J calls and clone size; D and trimming were determined from the DNA. The sample table contains tens of thousands of clones; only one count was recorded for 75% to 85% of them. 20% of the sample rests with the top ten.

The time point label, read with the paper, signifies: baseline before first vaccination. Samples from vaccinated people were obtained from the UK trials COV001 and COV002, which included a single-blind randomized controlled phase 2/3 trial of AZD1222 (ChAdOx1 nCoV-19) in healthy adults. For TCRbeta chain sequencing, PBMC samples were collected from trial participants at day 0 and at day 28 after the second dose. About this clone: The antigen this receptor binds is unknown. It has no much larger one-base neighbor in the sample; base qualities were not kept.

V and J are truncated by 0 bases and 0 bases respectively, leaving an intervening sequence of 12 bases. Via the germline V gene, CDR1 is SGDLS and CDR2 YYNGEE. Taken from cysteine to phenylalanine, the CDR3 has 16 residues. The retained sequence is limited to the CDR3, 48 bases, with the frame set at the first base. Results and caveats for the whole study, not just this receptor: After two AZD1222 doses, spike-specific TCR breadth and depth were significantly higher than at day 0 and than in MenACWY recipients. Vaccine-associated CD4 TCRs spanned the whole spike protein, with dominant responses in regions 160-218 and 743-854. Because no day 14 peak-response samples were available, the repertoires could be characterized only after the peak T cell response. Most participants were white British and females outnumbered males, and the authors suggested that clonal diversity may have been underestimated. Only five to seven AZD1222 recipients were SARS-CoV-2 seropositive at baseline, limiting conclusions about previously exposed vaccinees. In the small 56-69-year group, the increase in depth fell short of significance, most likely because of low power. Reportedly, almost half of the unique spike-specific TCRs recognized epitopes lying outside the regions that are mutated in the B.1.351 and B.1.1.7 variants.

The chain was built from TRBV9 and TRBJ1-1; a confident D gene designation cannot be given. The sequencing used peripheral blood, collected on day 0 of AZD1222 vaccination. The source of this sequence is an adult in good health. The nucleotide sequence reads TGTGCCAGCAGCGTAGACCCCGACACTCTGAACACTGAAGCTTTCTTT. This yields the protein CASSVDPDTLNTEAFF. Extended through the reference TRBV9 and TRBJ1-1 proteins, this CDR3 yields the full variable domain: DSGVTQTPKHLITATGQRVTLRCSPRSGDLSVYWYQQSLDQGLQFLIQYYNGEERAKGNILERFSAQQFPDLHSELNLSSLELGDSALYFCASSVDPDTLNTEAFFGQGTRLTVV.